This T cell receptor beta chain comes out of a study of CD8 T cell repertoires and HIV-1 epitope variants (TCRdb year 2020). Notes on the research overall: T cells were stimulated in separate culture wells with each of twenty-five peptides representing autologous and known Gag and Nef epitope variants. Using the EasySep Human T Cell Enrichment Kit, T cells were enriched and then co-cultured with an equal number of autologous T cell-negative cells acting as antigen-presenting cells. Three Gag epitope families and Nef HW9 and YT9 were included among the tested epitopes. For approximately ten days the cultures were kept in IMDM with gentamicin, and on days 3 and 7 half of the media was changed with IL-2, IL-7 and IL-15 added. Control conditions included a CMV, EBV and flu peptide pool, the Ebola AY9 epitope as negative control, and a no-peptide well. A total of around 83 T cell cultures were run, with each culture condition performed in triplicate except for one peptide, which was performed in duplicate. A 1M T cell aliquot was kept as an uncultured baseline condition, separate from the roughly 90 T cell cultures.

The trim is 6 bases for V and 2 bases for J, with a gap of 11 bases between the germline ends. CDR1 and CDR2 were assigned from the germline V gene as MDHEN and SYDVKM. The CDR3 holds 13 amino acids from the cysteine to the phenylalanine. The sequence is cut down to CDR3 DNA, 39 bases in frame from base 1. The EasySep Human CD8+ T Cell Enrichment Kit was used on day 10 to isolate CD8+ T cells from every culture. With regard to this clone: The antigen this receptor binds is unknown. No qualities accompany the bases; no much larger clone lies one base away.

Summary of the overall study and its limitations: The assay identified only TCR beta chains and indicated proliferation to antigen, not T cell function or cytokine profile. Of the nine antigen-specific TCR beta clonotypes identified, over five appeared cross-reactive for autologous or known escape epitope variants. A few clonotypes recognized the Nef KF9 family and one clonotype recognized the HW9 family, while no responses to the TAALDMSHF plasma variant were seen.

Sequencing of TCR beta CDR3 regions was performed at survey depth on the immunoSEQ platform. The QIAamp DNA micro kit was used to extract genomic DNA from every cultured and uncultured CD8+ T cell population. As for the original processing: Samples with fewer than 5,000 productive reads were excluded, resulting in the removal of about 6% of the roughly 80 HIV peptide-stimulated cultures. Sequences were trimmed to CDR3 by a MANAFEST web app, and nonproductive sequences, CDR3s under 5 amino acids, and sequences not starting with C or ending with F/W were removed. Clonotypes were classified as antigen-specific only if expansion was observed in at least 2 of 3 replicates versus the no-peptide control at FDR 0.01, only within one epitope family. In addition, a specific clonotype needed a frequency at least fivefold higher than in wells stimulated with peptides from other epitope families. Held by TCRdb, this immuneACCESS table contains in-frame sequences only and omits some clones. Under half of the omission traces to an unresolved V gene where checked; the cause of the rest is unknown. V and J calls and clone size are those listed in that table; D and trimming were worked out from the DNA. The sample includes about 5,300 clones, with approximately 70% observed a single time. Roughly 45% of the sample belongs to the ten largest clones.

Sequencing was carried out using cultured CD8+ T cells derived from PBMCs. The receptor comes from a male donor with HIV. The V and J segments used are TRBV28 and TRBJ2-7; the D segment cannot be called with confidence. CDR3 reads: CASSLDVAYEQYF. The DNA is as follows: TGTGCCAGCAGCCTGGACGTGGCCTACGAGCAGTACTTC. Here the CDR3 is joined to the reference TRBV28 and TRBJ2-7 genes, and the full variable domain is: DVKVTQSSRYLVKRTGEKVFLECVQDMDHENMFWYRQDPGLGLRLIYFSYDVKMKEKGDIPEGYSVSREKKERFSLILESASTNQTSMYLCASSLDVAYEQYFGPGTRLTVT.